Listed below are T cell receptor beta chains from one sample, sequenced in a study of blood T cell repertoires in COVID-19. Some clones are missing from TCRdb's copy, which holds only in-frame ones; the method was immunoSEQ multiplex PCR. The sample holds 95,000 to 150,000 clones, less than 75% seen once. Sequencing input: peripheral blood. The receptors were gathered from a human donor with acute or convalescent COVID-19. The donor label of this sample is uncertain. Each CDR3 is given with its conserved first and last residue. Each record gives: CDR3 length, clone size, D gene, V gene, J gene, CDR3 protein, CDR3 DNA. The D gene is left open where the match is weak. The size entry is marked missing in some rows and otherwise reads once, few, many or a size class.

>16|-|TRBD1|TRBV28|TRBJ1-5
CASSYRGQGARQPQHF
TGTGCCAGCAGTTACCGGGGACAGGGGGCTCGTCAGCCCCAGCATTTT
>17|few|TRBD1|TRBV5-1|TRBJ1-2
CASSGGQGARVGYGYTF
TGCGCCAGCAGCGGGGGACAGGGGGCGCGGGTCGGCTATGGCTACACCTTC
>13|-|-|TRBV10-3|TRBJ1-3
CAISGYQINTIYF
TGTGCCATCAGCGGTTACCAAATAAACACCATATATTTT
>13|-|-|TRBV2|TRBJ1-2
CASSSGVMEGYTF
TGTGCCAGCAGTTCAGGGGTCATGGAGGGCTACACCTTC
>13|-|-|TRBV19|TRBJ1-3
CASKPFSGNTIYF
TGTGCCAGTAAGCCGTTCTCTGGAAACACCATATATTTT
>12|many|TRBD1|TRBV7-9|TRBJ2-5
CASSQGQGEQYF
TGTGCCAGCAGCCAGGGACAGGGCGAACAGTACTTC
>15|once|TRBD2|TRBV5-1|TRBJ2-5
CASSSSLDQAGAQYF
TGCGCCAGCAGCTCTAGTCTTGATCAGGCGGGGGCCCAGTACTTC
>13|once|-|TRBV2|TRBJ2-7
CASKNTGSNEQYF
TGTGCCAGCAAAAATACAGGGTCCAACGAGCAGTACTTC
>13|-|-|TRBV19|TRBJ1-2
CASRSGGAYGYTF
TGTGCCAGTAGGAGCGGGGGCGCCTATGGCTACACCTTC
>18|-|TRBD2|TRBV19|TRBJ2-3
CASSMSPLAGGSTDTQYF
TGTGCCAGTAGTATGTCCCCGCTAGCGGGGGGAAGCACAGATACGCAGTATTTT
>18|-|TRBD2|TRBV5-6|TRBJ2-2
CASSLGPEGLALTGELFF
TGTGCCAGCAGCTTGGGCCCGGAGGGACTAGCTCTTACCGGGGAGCTGTTTTTT
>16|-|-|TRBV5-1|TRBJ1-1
CASSLGQAWTATEAFF
TGCGCCAGCAGCTTAGGACAAGCATGGACGGCCACTGAAGCTTTCTTT
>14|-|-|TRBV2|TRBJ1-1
CASSESRSRTEAFF
TGTGCCAGCAGTGAAAGCAGGTCTCGGACTGAAGCTTTCTTT
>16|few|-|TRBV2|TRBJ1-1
CASSDGPKDMNTEAFF
TGTGCCAGCAGCGACGGACCCAAGGACATGAACACTGAAGCTTTCTTT
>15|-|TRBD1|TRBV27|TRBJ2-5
CASRTTGGVEETQYF
TGTGCCAGCAGGACTACAGGGGGCGTAGAAGAAACCCAGTACTTC
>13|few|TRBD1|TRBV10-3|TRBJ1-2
CAISEPRTGGYTF
TGTGCCATCAGTGAGCCCCGGACAGGCGGCTACACCTTC
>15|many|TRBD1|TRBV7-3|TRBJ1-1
CASSQWTGGVTEAFF
TGTGCCAGCAGCCAATGGACAGGGGGTGTCACTGAAGCTTTCTTT
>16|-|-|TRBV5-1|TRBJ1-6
CASSYSSGNYNSPLHF
TGCGCCAGCAGCTACTCATCGGGGAACTATAATTCACCCCTCCACTTT
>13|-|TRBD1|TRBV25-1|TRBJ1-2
CASQGQGVGGYTF
TGTGCCAGCCAGGGACAGGGGGTAGGTGGCTACACCTTC
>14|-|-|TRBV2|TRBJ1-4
CASKFERRNEKLFF
TGTGCCAGCAAATTCGAACGGAGGAATGAAAAACTGTTTTTT
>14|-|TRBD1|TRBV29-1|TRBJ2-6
CSVGTGGGANVLTF
TGCAGCGTTGGGACAGGGGGTGGGGCCAACGTCCTGACTTTC
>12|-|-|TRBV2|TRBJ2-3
CASRKDSSTQYF
TGTGCCAGCAGGAAAGACTCCTCAACGCAGTATTTT
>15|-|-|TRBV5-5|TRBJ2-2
CASSFGGTNTGELFF
TGTGCCAGCAGCTTTGGGGGGACGAACACCGGGGAGCTGTTTTTT
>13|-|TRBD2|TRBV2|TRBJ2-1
CAGRGRGYNEQFF
TGTGCCGGCCGCGGGAGGGGTTACAATGAGCAGTTCTTC
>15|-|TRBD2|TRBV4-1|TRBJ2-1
CASSHLAGGLNEQFF
TGCGCCAGCAGCCACCTAGCGGGGGGTCTCAATGAGCAGTTCTTC
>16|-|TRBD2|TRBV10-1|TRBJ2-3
CASSETAGGTTDTQYF
TGCGCCAGCAGTGAAACGGCGGGGGGGACCACAGATACGCAGTATTTT
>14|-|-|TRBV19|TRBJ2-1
CASSRQAGYNEQFF
TGTGCCAGTAGTCGCCAGGCTGGGTACAATGAGCAGTTCTTC
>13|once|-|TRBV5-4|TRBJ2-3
CASSLQGTDTQYF
TGTGCCAGCAGCTTACAGGGCACAGATACGCAGTATTTT
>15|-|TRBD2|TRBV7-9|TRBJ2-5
CASSRRVAGWETQYF
TGTGCCAGCAGCCGCAGGGTAGCGGGGTGGGAGACCCAGTACTTC
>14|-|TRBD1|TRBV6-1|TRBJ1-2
CASSEVRGASGYTF
TGTGCCAGCAGTGAAGTCAGGGGGGCAAGCGGCTACACCTTC
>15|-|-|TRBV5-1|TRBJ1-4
CASSLVQGSNEKLFF
TGCGCCAGCAGCTTGGTACAGGGCTCTAATGAAAAACTGTTTTTT
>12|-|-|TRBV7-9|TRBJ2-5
CASRPGGETQYF
TGTGCCAGCAGACCTGGAGGGGAGACCCAGTACTTC
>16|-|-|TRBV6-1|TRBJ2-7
CASSEPSQLSSYEQYF
TGTGCCAGCAGTGAACCGTCACAGTTATCTTCATACGAGCAGTACTTC
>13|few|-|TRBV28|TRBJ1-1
CASSFVQRAEAFF
TGTGCCAGCAGTTTCGTCCAACGGGCTGAAGCTTTCTTT